Below, 28 T cell receptor beta chains from the same sample are listed, as sequenced in a study of T cell responses to AZD1222 COVID-19 vaccine. Using immunoSEQ multiplex PCR, the repertoire was profiled, and TCRdb retains in-frame clones only, with some absent. The sample yields approximately 110,000 clones, around nine tenths seen once. The sequences come from peripheral blood, collected on day 0 of AZD1222 vaccination. The receptors were sampled from an adult in good health.

V usage is TRBV11-2 and J usage is TRBJ1-2, with 7 positions matching TRBD1. Trimming removed 4 bases from V and 6 bases from J; junction bases left unmatched: 14. This CDR3 has 16 residues. Germline lookup yields CDR1 SGHAT and CDR2 FQNNGV. The CDR3 DNA reads as TGTGCCAGCAGCTCTTTAAGAGACAGGGTCAGCAATGGCTACACCTTC. Encoded protein: CASSSLRDRVSNGYTF.

The chain employs TRBV6-5 and TRBJ2-7, with D possibly called TRBD1 or TRBD2 (6 bases each). This CDR3 has 14 amino acids. Looked up from germline, CDR1 is MNHEY and CDR2 is SVGAGI. V shed 7 bases and J shed 10 bases, with 23 bases lying between them. CDR3 nucleotide sequence: TGTGCCAGCACCTGGGCCGGAGGGACACCTTTTCAGTACTTC. The encoded protein is CASTWAGGTPFQYF.

This clone was detected a few times. V and J are TRBV29-1 and TRBJ2-3; the D gene is possibly TRBD2 (6 bases). From germline, CDR1 is SQVTM and CDR2 ANQGSEA. The CDR3 runs to 18 residues. V lost 0 bases to trimming and J lost 2 bases, with 21 bases between them. DNA of the CDR3: TGCAGCGTTGAAGACCTCCTTGGAGGGGAAGATTACACAGATACGCAGTATTTT. It encodes CSVEDLLGGEDYTDTQYF.

In DNA, the CDR3 is TGCGCCAGCAGTGAGGGGACAGGGTTGCGAGCTTTCTTT. Its translation is CASSEGTGLRAFF. The V and J genes are TRBV10-1 and TRBJ1-1; TRBD1 matches at 9 bases. Germline V lookup: CDR1 WNHNN, CDR2 SYGVQD (reference sequence). The CDR3 extends over 13 amino acids. With V trimmed by 2 bases and J by 10 bases, 5 bases remained unmatched.

The J gene is TRBJ2-2, the V gene TRBV15, with D hard to call. Per germline, CDR1 LNHNV and CDR2 YYDKDF (reference sequence). This CDR3 is 14 amino acids long. Trimming stripped 5 bases from V and 1 base from J, with 8 bases between. In DNA, the CDR3 is TGTGCCACCAGCGACGCATTGAACACCGGGGAGCTGTTTTTT. Its protein is CATSDALNTGELFF.

The genes are TRBV18 and TRBJ2-7, with 11 nucleotides matching TRBD2. This CDR3 has 16 residues. V lost 3 bases to trimming and J lost 0 bases; unmatched junction nucleotides: 4. Germline loops: CDR1 KGHSH, CDR2 LQKENI. This CDR3 reads CASSPGTSGLSYEQYF. CDR3 nucleotides: TGTGCCAGCTCACCCGGGACTAGCGGACTCTCCTACGAGCAGTACTTC.

This clone appeared many times. V gene TRBV15 combines with J gene TRBJ2-7; 8 bases agree with TRBD2. CDR1 LNHNV and CDR2 YYDKDF come from the germline V gene (reference sequence). The CDR3 extends over 16 amino acids. V lost 5 bases to trimming and J lost 2 bases; unmatched junction nucleotides: 11. For the CDR3, the DNA is TGTGCCACCAGCGAGCCATTTCGGGGGGGGGCCTACGAGCAGTACTTC. This sequence encodes CATSEPFRGGAYEQYF.

This clone has only one observation. Written as DNA, the CDR3 is TGTGCCAGCCGTAAGGGGCGGGGGACCTACAATGAGCAGTTCTTC. It translates to CASRKGRGTYNEQFF. This sequence joins TRBV27 and TRBJ2-1; 7 positions agree with TRBD2. Trimming took 8 bases from V and 2 from J; bases not matched to a gene: 9. CDR1 and CDR2 from the germline V gene are MNHEY and SMNVEV (reference sequence). The CDR3 spans 15 residues.

This clone was detected once. The V call is TRBV20-1, the J call TRBJ2-1; tentatively, D is TRBD1 or TRBD2 (6 bases each). Germline CDR1 is DFQATT and CDR2 is SNEGSKA (reference sequence). The length of the CDR3 is 14 residues. V was cut by 3 bases and J by 7 bases, with 16 bases left in between. In nucleotides, the CDR3 is TGCAGTGCTAGTCGACCGGGGGCGGATAATGAGCAGTTCTTC. Protein product: CSASRPGADNEQFF.

V and J are TRBV3-1 (or the pseudogene TRBV3-2) and TRBJ2-5; TRBD2 matches 12 bases. CDR3 size: 20 residues. V gave up 2 bases and J gave up 1 base; unmatched junction bases: 14. Germline V gene data show CDR1 as LGHDT and CDR2 as YNNKEL (reference sequence). Here the CDR3 DNA reads TGTGCCAGCAGCCAACGAGCGATGGCTAGCGGGAGGGGGGGCCAAGAGACCCAGTACTTC. Amino acid sequence: CASSQRAMASGRGGQETQYF.

This clone was seen once. The chain is built from TRBV2 and TRBJ1-2; D call uncertain. The CDR3 sequence is 14 residues long. V was shortened by 6 bases and J by 10 bases, with 21 bases between the two germline ends. The V gene's germline CDR1 is SNHLY and CDR2 FYNNEI. In DNA, the CDR3 is TGTGCCAGCAGCATCCGAATTGGTCCCTCAGTCTACACCTTC. This translates into CASSIRIGPSVYTF.

The chain combines TRBV14 with TRBJ1-6, with D possibly TRBD1 on 5 matching bases. Trimming stripped 1 base from V and 7 bases from J, with 8 bases between. CDR3 size: 14 residues. Germline values: CDR1 SGHDN, CDR2 FVKESK. The CDR3 sequence is CASSQAPGNSPLHF. In DNA form, the CDR3 reads TGTGCCAGCAGCCAAGCTCCAGGGAATTCACCCCTCCACTTT. The full variable domain, in which reference TRBV14 and TRBJ1-6 provide the parts outside the CDR3, is EAGVTQFPSHSVIEKGQTVTLRCDPISGHDNLYWYRRVMGKEIKFLLHFVKESKQDESGMPNNRFLAERTGGTYSTLKVQPAELEDSGVYFCASSQAPGNSPLHFGNGTRLTVT.

V is TRBV4-2 and J is TRBJ1-1; 10 bases match TRBD1. The length of the CDR3 is 16 residues. J was trimmed by 6 bases and V by 3 bases; bases with no gene match: 10. Germline CDR1 is LGHNA and CDR2 is YNFKEQ. DNA for the CDR3: TGTGCCAGCAGCCACTCCGCCGGGACAGGGGAGCCTGAAGCTTTCTTT. Its protein product is CASSHSAGTGEPEAFF.

The chain is built from TRBV3-1 (or the pseudogene TRBV3-2) and TRBJ1-2; D is unresolved. Trimming removed 0 bases from V and 4 bases from J, with 15 bases in between. The CDR3 runs to 16 residues. CDR1 LGHDT and CDR2 YNNKEL come from the germline V gene (reference sequence). CDR3 sequence (DNA): TGTGCCAGCAGCCAAGATTCGATAGGGTGGGCCTATGGCTACACCTTC. It codes for CASSQDSIGWAYGYTF.

The chain joins TRBV7-2 to TRBJ1-3, with TRBD1 as a possible D gene (5 bases). CDR3 size: 15 residues. Trimming stripped 5 bases from V and 2 bases from J, with 13 bases between. Germline values: CDR1 SGHTA, CDR2 FQGNSA. This CDR3 reads CASSPEGATGNTIYF. In nucleotides, the CDR3 is TGTGCCAGCAGCCCAGAAGGGGCGACTGGAAACACCATATATTTT. The full variable domain, in which reference TRBV7-2 and TRBJ1-3 provide the parts outside the CDR3, is GAGVSQSPSNKVTEKGKDVELRCDPISGHTALYWYRQSLGQGLEFLIYFQGNSAPDKSGLPSDRFSAERTGGSVSTLTIQRTQQEDSAVYLCASSPEGATGNTIYFGEGSWLTVV.

This chain joins TRBV5-6 and TRBJ2-7, with 10 bases that match TRBD1. Germline-derived CDR1 and CDR2 are SGHDT and YYEEEE. The CDR3 totals 15 residues. V gave up 4 bases and J gave up 2 bases; unmatched junction bases: 6. DNA for the CDR3: TGTGCCAGCAGCATCGGACAGGGGGGAACCTACGAGCAGTACTTC. This codes for CASSIGQGGTYEQYF.

The chain uses TRBV28 and TRBJ1-2; 12 bases are a match to TRBD1. From germline, CDR1 is MDHEN and CDR2 SYDVKM. V was clipped by 4 bases and J by 8 bases; unmatched bases: 5. The CDR3 runs 14 residues. The CDR3 region is CASSSGQGAWGYTF. In DNA form, the CDR3 reads TGTGCCAGCAGTTCGGGACAGGGGGCTTGGGGCTACACCTTC.

The chain has TRBV29-1 and TRBJ1-1; D is unresolved. Between the trimmed V and J ends, which lost 4 bases and 1 base, there was a span of 4 bases. Germline-derived CDR1 and CDR2 are SQVTM and ANQGSEA. The CDR3 contains 11 residues. This CDR3 reads CSVAENTEAFF. The CDR3 DNA reads TGCAGCGTTGCAGAGAACACTGAAGCTTTCTTT.

The gene calls are TRBV4-1 and TRBJ1-4, with D maybe TRBD1 (6 bases). CDR1 is MGHRA, CDR2 YSYEKL, per germline. The CDR3 has 17 amino acids. V was shortened by 8 bases and J by 8 bases, with 27 bases between the two germline ends. The CDR3 is CASSGRAGVLDEEKLFF. The CDR3 nucleotides are TGCGCCAGCTCCGGACGGGCAGGGGTCCTGGATGAGGAAAAACTGTTTTTT.

This clone was seen just once. The chain uses TRBV9 and TRBJ2-1; tentative D call: TRBD1 (5 bases). This CDR3 contains 16 residues. V lost 0 bases to trimming and J lost 2 bases, with 12 bases between them. Germline V gene lookup returns CDR1 SGDLS and CDR2 YYNGEE. The DNA of the CDR3 is TGTGCCAGCAGCGTAGAGTCAGGGATCACCTACAATGAGCAGTTCTTC. The encoded protein is CASSVESGITYNEQFF.

The genes are TRBV27 and TRBJ1-6, with a tentative D call TRBD1 (5 bases). The V gene's germline CDR1 is MNHEY and CDR2 SMNVEV (reference sequence). V lost 3 bases to trimming and J lost 8 bases, with 14 bases between them. The CDR3 runs 15 residues. Here the CDR3 DNA reads TGTGCCAGCAGTTTCGACAGCACCCTAGATTCACCCCTCCACTTT. This encodes CASSFDSTLDSPLHF.

The genes are TRBV4-3 and TRBJ2-1, with a weak D call TRBD2 (7 bases). Germline V lookup: CDR1 LGHNA, CDR2 YSLEER. The CDR3 length is 15 residues. Trimming pared 0 bases from V and 10 bases from J, leaving 16 bases between. CDR3 residues: CASSQDTRGAQEQFF. The CDR3 DNA reads TGCGCCAGCAGCCAAGATACTCGGGGGGCGCAGGAGCAGTTCTTC.

The V call is TRBV28, the J call TRBJ2-5; TRBD2 agrees at 7 bases. This CDR3 has 15 residues. Germline CDR1 is MDHEN and CDR2 is SYDVKM. V lost 2 bases and J lost 1; bases outside the gene matches: 4. The CDR3 spells CASSLAGAAQETQYF. CDR3 sequence (DNA): TGTGCCAGCAGTTTAGCGGGAGCGGCCCAAGAGACCCAGTACTTC.

The chain combines TRBV15 with TRBJ2-6; TRBD1 is a possible D gene (7 bases). The CDR3 sequence is 15 residues long. Trimming left V 5 bases short and J 4 bases short, with 12 bases between. In germline, CDR1 is LNHNV, CDR2 YYDKDF (reference sequence). The CDR3 sequence: CATSAGGTGANVLTF. The DNA for the CDR3 is TGTGCCACCAGCGCAGGGGGGACCGGGGCCAACGTCCTGACTTTC.

The V and J genes are TRBV2 and TRBJ1-5; D may be TRBD1 (6 bases). Trimming pared 9 bases from V and 0 bases from J, leaving 15 bases between. Germline lookup yields CDR1 SNHLY and CDR2 FYNNEI. This CDR3 contains 15 residues. The CDR3 loop is CARGTPENSNQPQHF. CDR3 coding DNA: TGTGCCAGAGGGACACCTGAGAATAGCAATCAGCCCCAGCATTTT. Full variable domain (rest looked up from reference TRBV2 and TRBJ1-5): EPEVTQTPSHQVTQMGQEVILRCVPISNHLYFYWYRQILGQKVEFLVSFYNNEISEKSEIFDDQFSVERPDGSNFTLKIRSTKLEDSAMYFCARGTPENSNQPQHFGDGTRLSIL.

V and J are TRBV27 and TRBJ2-1; 10 nucleotides agree with TRBD2. The CDR3 is made up of 14 amino acids. J was trimmed by 2 bases and V by 8 bases; bases with no gene match: 3. Germline V CDR1 and CDR2: MNHEY, SMNVEV (reference sequence). The CDR3 nucleotides are TGTGCCAGCCGCGGACTAGCGGCCTACAATGAGCAGTTCTTC. Translated, it gives CASRGLAAYNEQFF.

The J gene is TRBJ1-6, the V gene TRBV27; TRBD1 aligns across 8 bases. The CDR3 length is 12 residues. With V trimmed by 5 bases and J by 12 bases, 3 bases remained unmatched. The germline CDR1 and CDR2 sequences are MNHEY and SMNVEV (reference sequence). This chain's CDR3 is CASSPQGGPLHF. Written as DNA, the CDR3 is TGTGCCAGCAGTCCACAGGGGGGACCCCTCCACTTT.

The chain has TRBV18 and TRBJ2-1; no firm D call. V was pared by 8 bases and J by 0 bases, with 8 bases between. CDR1 is KGHSH, CDR2 LQKENI, per germline. CDR3 length: 13 residues. This chain's CDR3 is CASAPSSYNEQFF. CDR3 DNA: TGTGCCAGCGCCCCGAGCTCCTACAATGAGCAGTTCTTC.